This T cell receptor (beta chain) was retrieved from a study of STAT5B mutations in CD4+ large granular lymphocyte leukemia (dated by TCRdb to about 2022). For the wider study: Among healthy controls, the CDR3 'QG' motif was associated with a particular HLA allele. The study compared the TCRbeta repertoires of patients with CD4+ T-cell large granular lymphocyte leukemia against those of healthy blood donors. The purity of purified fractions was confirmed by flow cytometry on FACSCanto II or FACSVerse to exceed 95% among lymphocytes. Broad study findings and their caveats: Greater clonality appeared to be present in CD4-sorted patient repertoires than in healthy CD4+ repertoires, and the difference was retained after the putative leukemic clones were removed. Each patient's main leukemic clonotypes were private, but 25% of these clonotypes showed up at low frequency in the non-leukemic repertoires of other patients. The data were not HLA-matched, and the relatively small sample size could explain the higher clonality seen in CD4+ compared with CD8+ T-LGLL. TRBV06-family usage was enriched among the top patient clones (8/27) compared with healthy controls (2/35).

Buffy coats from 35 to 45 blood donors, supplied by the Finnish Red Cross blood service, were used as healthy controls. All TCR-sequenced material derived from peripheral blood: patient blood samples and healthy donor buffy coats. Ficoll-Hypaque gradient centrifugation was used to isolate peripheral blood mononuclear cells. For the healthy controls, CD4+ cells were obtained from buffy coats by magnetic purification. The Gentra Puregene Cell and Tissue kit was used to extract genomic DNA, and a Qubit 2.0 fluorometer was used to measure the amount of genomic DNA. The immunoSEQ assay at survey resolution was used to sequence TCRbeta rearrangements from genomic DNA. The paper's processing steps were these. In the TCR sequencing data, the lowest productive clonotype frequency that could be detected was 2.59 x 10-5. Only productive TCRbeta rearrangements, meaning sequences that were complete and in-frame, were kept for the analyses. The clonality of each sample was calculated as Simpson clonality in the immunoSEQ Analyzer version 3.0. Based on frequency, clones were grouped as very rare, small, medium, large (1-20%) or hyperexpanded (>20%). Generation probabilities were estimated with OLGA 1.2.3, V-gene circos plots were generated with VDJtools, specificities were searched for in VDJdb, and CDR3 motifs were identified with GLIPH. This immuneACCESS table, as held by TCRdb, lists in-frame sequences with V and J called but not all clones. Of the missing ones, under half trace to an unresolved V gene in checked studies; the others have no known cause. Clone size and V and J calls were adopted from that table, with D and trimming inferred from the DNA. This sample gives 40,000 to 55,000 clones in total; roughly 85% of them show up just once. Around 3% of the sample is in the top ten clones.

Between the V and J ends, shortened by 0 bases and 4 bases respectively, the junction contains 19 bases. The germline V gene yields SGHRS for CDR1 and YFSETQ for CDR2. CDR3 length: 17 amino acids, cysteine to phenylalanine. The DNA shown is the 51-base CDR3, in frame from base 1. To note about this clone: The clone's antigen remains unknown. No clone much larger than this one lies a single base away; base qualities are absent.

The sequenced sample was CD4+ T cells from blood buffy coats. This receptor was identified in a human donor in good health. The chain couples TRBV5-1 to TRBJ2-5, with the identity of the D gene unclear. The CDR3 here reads CASSLAGHPNTIETQYF. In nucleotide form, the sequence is TGCGCCAGCAGCTTGGCCGGCCATCCAAATACCATAGAGACCCAGTACTTC. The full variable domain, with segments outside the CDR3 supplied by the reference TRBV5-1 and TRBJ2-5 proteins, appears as KAGVTQTPRYLIKTRGQQVTLSCSPISGHRSVSWYQQTPGQGLQFLFEYFSETQRNKGNFPGRFSGRQFSNSRSEMNVSTLELGDSALYLCASSLAGHPNTIETQYFGPGTRLLVL.